These T cell receptor beta chains were read from a single sample in a study of T cells in localized non-small cell lung cancer. Sequencing was performed with immunoSEQ multiplex PCR; in TCRdb, only in-frame clones are kept and a portion is missing. This table holds about 61,000 clones, 70% to 90% found once. This specimen was peripheral blood, taken before any cancer treatment. The receptor source for this set is a man aged 40 to 70 with stage I squamous cell lung carcinoma. Both conserved end residues are trimmed from each CDR3. Each record gives: CDR3 length, J gene, V gene, D gene, CDR3 protein. A D gene is named only where the DNA matches it firmly.

len: 15; j_gene: TRBJ2-3; v_gene: TRBV4-3; d_gene: .; CDR3aa: ASSQDRGGVSTDTQY
len: 12; j_gene: TRBJ1-3; v_gene: TRBV5-4; d_gene: TRBD1; CDR3aa: ASSLQGAGNTIY
len: 13; j_gene: TRBJ2-1; v_gene: TRBV10-3; d_gene: .; CDR3aa: AISPVLSLYNEQF
len: 13; j_gene: TRBJ2-1; v_gene: TRBV6-6; d_gene: TRBD2; CDR3aa: ASSDPGLAEDEQF
len: 11; j_gene: TRBJ2-3; v_gene: TRBV6-5; d_gene: TRBD2; CDR3aa: ATRTSGTDTQY
len: 11; j_gene: TRBJ2-2; v_gene: TRBV11-3; d_gene: .; CDR3aa: ASSLENTGELF
len: 14; j_gene: TRBJ2-1; v_gene: TRBV7-6; d_gene: .; CDR3aa: ASSQGGESLMGEQF
len: 12; j_gene: TRBJ2-1; v_gene: TRBV5-1; d_gene: .; CDR3aa: ASSLFRQNNEQF
len: 14; j_gene: TRBJ2-7; v_gene: TRBV25-1; d_gene: .; CDR3aa: ASSGRQGLRRYEQY
len: 13; j_gene: TRBJ2-2; v_gene: TRBV27; d_gene: TRBD1; CDR3aa: ASSVDRVRTGELF
len: 10; j_gene: TRBJ1-4; v_gene: TRBV29-1; d_gene: .; CDR3aa: SAQATNEKLF
len: 14; j_gene: TRBJ1-5; v_gene: TRBV6-1; d_gene: .; CDR3aa: ASSEEVGLRHQPQH
len: 10; j_gene: TRBJ2-1; v_gene: TRBV7-3; d_gene: .; CDR3aa: ASSVTPWRQF
len: 14; j_gene: TRBJ2-1; v_gene: TRBV28; d_gene: .; CDR3aa: ASGNLYTPPYNEQF
len: 12; j_gene: TRBJ2-5; v_gene: TRBV30; d_gene: TRBD1; CDR3aa: AWSVEGAGETQY
len: 14; j_gene: TRBJ2-5; v_gene: TRBV5-8; d_gene: .; CDR3aa: ASSWTYGQFGETQY
len: 13; j_gene: TRBJ2-7; v_gene: TRBV7-2; d_gene: TRBD2; CDR3aa: ASSATTSVAYEQY
len: 11; j_gene: TRBJ2-7; v_gene: TRBV27; d_gene: .; CDR3aa: ASSLNSVGEQY
len: 13; j_gene: TRBJ1-2; v_gene: TRBV7-8; d_gene: .; CDR3aa: ASSLVGRANYGYT
len: 13; j_gene: TRBJ1-5; v_gene: TRBV7-9; d_gene: .; CDR3aa: ASSSTDYSNQPQH
len: 9; j_gene: TRBJ2-1; v_gene: TRBV6-5; d_gene: .; CDR3aa: ASSSPDEQF
len: 13; j_gene: TRBJ1-1; v_gene: TRBV7-9; d_gene: TRBD1; CDR3aa: ASSPRQGDPTEAF
len: 13; j_gene: TRBJ2-1; v_gene: TRBV9; d_gene: TRBD2; CDR3aa: ASSAGTSGYNEQF
len: 11; j_gene: TRBJ2-1; v_gene: TRBV10-2; d_gene: TRBD2; CDR3aa: ASRLAVNNEQF
len: 9; j_gene: TRBJ1-5; v_gene: TRBV6-6; d_gene: .; CDR3aa: ASRTRLPQH
len: 10; j_gene: TRBJ1-1; v_gene: TRBV19; d_gene: TRBD1; CDR3aa: ASAGGPTEAF
len: 14; j_gene: TRBJ2-3; v_gene: TRBV11-2; d_gene: .; CDR3aa: ASSPIGGRFTDTQY
len: 14; j_gene: TRBJ2-1; v_gene: TRBV28; d_gene: TRBD2; CDR3aa: ASRARRLAGGNEQF
len: 14; j_gene: TRBJ2-3; v_gene: TRBV28; d_gene: TRBD2; CDR3aa: ASSSLGSGSRGTQY
len: 14; j_gene: TRBJ1-3; v_gene: TRBV28; d_gene: .; CDR3aa: ASSFHRGISGNTIY
len: 12; j_gene: TRBJ2-7; v_gene: TRBV27; d_gene: .; CDR3aa: ASSMTGFSYEQY
len: 10; j_gene: TRBJ2-7; v_gene: TRBV29-1; d_gene: .; CDR3aa: SVELSSYEQY
len: 13; j_gene: TRBJ2-3; v_gene: TRBV5-4; d_gene: TRBD1; CDR3aa: ASSLNRQGAYTQY
len: 9; j_gene: TRBJ1-5; v_gene: TRBV20-1; d_gene: .; CDR3aa: SARTDTAQH
len: 13; j_gene: TRBJ2-7; v_gene: TRBV7-2; d_gene: TRBD1; CDR3aa: ASSTGTVRVYEQY
len: 12; j_gene: TRBJ1-5; v_gene: TRBV30; d_gene: TRBD1; CDR3aa: AWSRDSHYQPQH
len: 12; j_gene: TRBJ2-7; v_gene: TRBV2; d_gene: TRBD1; CDR3aa: ASSDLDRGYEQY
len: 14; j_gene: TRBJ2-3; v_gene: TRBV7-9; d_gene: TRBD2; CDR3aa: ASTLTSGGLGDTQY
len: 13; j_gene: TRBJ2-2; v_gene: TRBV5-1; d_gene: .; CDR3aa: ASSYTLGQGQELF
len: 12; j_gene: TRBJ2-7; v_gene: TRBV7-2; d_gene: TRBD1; CDR3aa: ASSFTGDSYEQY